Presented here are 18 T cell receptor beta chains from one specimen sequenced in a study of regulatory T cells in long-lasting Graves disease (dated by TCRdb to 2020 to 2022). In the paper's terms, the time point label means: newly diagnosed GD, antithyroid drugs for less than 3 months. For both TCR sequencing and RNA sequencing, RNA was extracted from PBMCs using TRIzol. The library was made by multiplex PCR. Data came from an Illumina HiSeq 4000. To build TCR beta libraries, CDR3 regions were amplified by Arm-PCR using iRepertoire HTBI primers. The public reads were run again by TCRdb, first through fastp at Q25 and then through MiXCR, and only productive beta chains were kept. Every distinct CDR3 protein forms one entry, paired with its most common genes and DNA. This sample gives 420,000 or so distinct CDR3 sequences in total; 16% of them show up just once. The ten largest clonotypes hold less than 30% of the sample.

This sample was shared with a second study, whose subject was T cells in Graves' hyperthyroidism and ophthalmopathy.

Specimen: peripheral blood mononuclear cells (PBMCs), collected at new diagnosis, from a patient treated with antithyroid drugs. The receptor set was obtained from a woman between 18 and 29 years old with Graves disease. Donor details come from another sample of the same person, matched by shared clones.

This clonotype came up many times. The rearrangement joins TRBV28 to TRBJ2-3; D is undetermined. Trimming shortened V by 2 bases and J by 8 bases, and 14 bases separated the two germline ends. Germline CDR1 MDHEN, CDR2 SYDVKM. The CDR3 loop spans 14 amino acids. The CDR3 here is CASSLGARKSTQYF. The CDR3 DNA follows: TGTGCCAGCAGTTTAGGAGCGCGCAAGTCTACGCAGTATTTT.

The sample holds a few counts of this clonotype. The gene calls are TRBV7-3 and TRBJ2-3; D not certain. Germline CDR1 SGHTA, CDR2 FQGTGA. V was cut by 3 bases and J by 3 bases, with 4 bases left in between. There are 12 residues in the CDR3. The CDR3 protein is CASSFQTDTQYF. The CDR3 bases are TGTGCCAGCAGCTTCCAGACAGATACGCAGTATTTT.

This clonotype was detected many times. The V gene is TRBV28, the J gene TRBJ1-2; D may be TRBD1 (5 bases). V was pared by 6 bases and J by 7 bases, with 24 bases between. The CDR3 sequence is 16 residues long. Germline CDR1 reads MDHEN; CDR2 reads SYDVKM. For the CDR3, the DNA is TGTGCCAGCAGCGACTATTTTTCTGGGACCTTCCTTGGCTACACCTTC. Translation gives CASSDYFSGTFLGYTF.

This clonotype showed up many times. The rearrangement joins TRBV12-3 or TRBV12-4 to TRBJ2-1; D ambiguous. The V end was cut by 3 bases, the J end by 10 bases, with 13 bases between. The CDR3 is 13 amino acids. The CDR3 DNA reads TGTGCCAGCAGTTTTGACTTGGCCGGAGAGCAGTTCTTC. As protein: CASSFDLAGEQFF.

This clonotype has at least ten counts. The chain combines TRBV11-2 with TRBJ2-7; the D gene is possibly TRBD2 (5 bases). Germline CDR1 is SGHAT and CDR2 is FQNNGV. CDR3 length equals 14 residues. The germline V and J ends were trimmed by 5 bases and 3 bases, with 14 bases remaining between them. This CDR3 reads CASSRTGGVYEQYF. CDR3 nucleotides: TGTGCCAGCAGCCGGACCGGAGGTGTCTACGAGCAGTACTTC.

The chain recombines TRBV12-3 or TRBV12-4 with TRBJ2-7; D unresolved. The CDR3 consists of 13 residues. The V and J ends lost 3 bases and 5 bases respectively, with 11 bases between them. CDR3 nucleotides: TGTGCCAGCAGTTTGTCTAGTACCGACGAGCAGTACTTC. As protein: CASSLSSTDEQYF.

This clonotype was seen many times. The chain combines TRBV6-1 with TRBJ1-1; 7 positions agree with TRBD1. This CDR3 is built from 15 residues. Germline V gene data show CDR1 as MNHNS and CDR2 as SASEGT. Trimming at V came to 7 bases and at J to 0 bases, leaving 8 bases not matched to a gene. Here the CDR3 DNA reads TGTGCCAGCACGTCGACAGGGAGGATGAACACTGAAGCTTTCTTT. Protein product: CASTSTGRMNTEAFF.

The chain joins TRBV6-1 to TRBJ1-5, with 7 bases identical to TRBD1. Germline values: CDR1 MNHNS, CDR2 SASEGT. The V segment lost 6 bases and the J segment 3 bases; nucleotides outside the gene matches: 5. The CDR3 spans 14 residues. The CDR3 loop reads CASRVGQNNQPQHF. The CDR3 DNA sequence: TGTGCCAGCAGGGTGGGACAGAACAATCAGCCCCAGCATTTT.

This clonotype was recorded many times. CDR3 region: CASTIQGYGYTF. The CDR3, as DNA: TGTGCCAGCACTATACAGGGGTATGGCTACACCTTC. The chain employs TRBV28 and TRBJ1-2; 7 nucleotides line up with TRBD1. CDR3 length equals 12 residues. The V segment lost 7 bases and the J segment 5 bases; nucleotides outside the gene matches: 4. Germline V CDR1 and CDR2: MDHEN, SYDVKM.

The chain employs TRBV6-2 or TRBV6-3 and TRBJ2-1, with D uncertain. The CDR3 totals 16 residues. Looked up from germline, CDR1 is MNHEY and CDR2 is SVGEGT. V lost 5 bases and J 0 bases, leaving 14 bases between the germline ends. CDR3 protein: CASSEVLVGSYNEQFF. CDR3 coding DNA: TGTGCCAGCAGTGAAGTTCTAGTGGGCTCCTACAATGAGCAGTTCTTC.

This clonotype was found many times. The rearrangement joins TRBV11-2 to TRBJ2-3, with a tentative D call TRBD2 (6 bases). Trimming took off 7 bases at V and 8 bases at J, with 19 bases between the two ends. There are 14 residues in the CDR3. Per germline, CDR1 SGHAT and CDR2 FQNNGV. CDR3 nucleotides: TGTGCCAGCACCCCTGGACCCGGGGAGGTTACGCAGTATTTT. Protein sequence: CASTPGPGEVTQYF.

A few counts support this clonotype. A far bigger clonotype differs at one base, so this is likely a read error. The chain has TRBV12-3 or TRBV12-4 and TRBJ2-7; perhaps TRBD2 as D (6 bases). Between the trimmed V and J ends, which lost 4 bases and 6 bases, there was a span of 16 bases. The CDR3 length is 14 residues. CDR3 sequence (DNA): TGTGCCAGCAGTTCCCCTTTCGGAGGGAGCGAGCAGTACTTC. Protein sequence: CASSSPFGGSEQYF.

This clonotype was counted ten times or more. The CDR3 is CASSSPGLAGTYEQYF. In DNA form, the CDR3 reads TGTGCCAGCAGTTCCCCGGGACTAGCGGGAACATACGAGCAGTACTTC. V is TRBV27 and J is TRBJ2-7; the match to TRBD2 covers 13 bases. Germline CDR1 MNHEY, CDR2 SMNVEV (reference sequence). The junction had 7 bases not matched to a gene; V was cut back by 4 bases and J by 4 bases. This CDR3 is 16 amino acids long.

This clonotype was seen ten or more times. The J gene is TRBJ1-5, the V gene TRBV7-8; D gene ambiguous. V was shortened by 6 bases and J by 0 bases, with 9 bases between the two germline ends. Germline assignment: CDR1 SGHVS and CDR2 FQNEAQ. The CDR3 consists of 14 residues. CDR3 sequence: CASSTTGSNQPQHF. CDR3 nucleotide sequence: TGTGCCAGCAGTACGACGGGTAGCAATCAGCCCCAGCATTTT.

This clonotype was detected ten times or more. V gene TRBV24-1 combines with J gene TRBJ2-1; a weak D match, TRBD2 (5 bases). This CDR3 is 13 amino acids long. Per germline, CDR1 KGHDR and CDR2 SFDVKD. V gave up 2 bases and J gave up 6 bases, with 7 bases separating them. CDR3 nucleotide sequence: TGTGCCACCAGTGATTCGGGGTCCAATGAGCAGTTCTTC. This sequence encodes CATSDSGSNEQFF.

This clonotype has at least ten counts. The rearrangement links TRBV28 to TRBJ1-2; D not resolved. V lost 6 bases and J lost 3, with 23 bases in between. The V gene's germline CDR1 is MDHEN and CDR2 SYDVKM. The CDR3 consists of 17 residues. The CDR3 here is CASSDVPERARYYGYTF. CDR3 bases: TGTGCCAGCAGCGACGTCCCGGAAAGGGCGAGGTACTATGGCTACACCTTC.

This clonotype turned up a few times. The gene calls are TRBV4-1 and TRBJ2-3, with D maybe TRBD2 (6 bases). CDR1 and CDR2 from the germline V gene are MGHRA and YSYEKL. Trimming left V 5 bases short and J 8 bases short, with 23 bases between. There are 16 residues in the CDR3. The CDR3, as DNA: TGCGCCAGCAGCGTACCCCCGGGACTTTCCAAAGGTACGCAGTATTTT. Its protein is CASSVPPGLSKGTQYF.

This chain uses TRBV7-2 with TRBJ2-2; D is unclear. CDR3 length equals 16 residues. Per the germline V gene, CDR1 is SGHTA and CDR2 is FQGNSA. The V end was cut by 1 base, the J end by 4 bases, with 13 bases between. The CDR3: CASSLVIGLGTGELFF. CDR3 nucleotide sequence: TGTGCCAGCAGCTTAGTCATAGGGCTCGGCACCGGGGAGCTGTTTTTT.